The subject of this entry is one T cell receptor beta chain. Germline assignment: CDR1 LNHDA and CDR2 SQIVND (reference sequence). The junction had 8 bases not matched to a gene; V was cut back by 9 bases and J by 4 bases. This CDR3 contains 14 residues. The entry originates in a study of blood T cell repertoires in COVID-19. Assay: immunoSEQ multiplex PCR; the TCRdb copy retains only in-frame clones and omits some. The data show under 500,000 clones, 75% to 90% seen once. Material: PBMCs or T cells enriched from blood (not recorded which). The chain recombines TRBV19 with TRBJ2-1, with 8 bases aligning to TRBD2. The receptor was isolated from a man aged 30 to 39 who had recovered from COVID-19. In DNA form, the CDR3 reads TGTGCCAGCGAGCGGGAGTGGGGATACAATGAGCAGTTCTTC. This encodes CASEREWGYNEQFF.